These T cell receptor beta chains were read from a single sample in a study of blood T cell repertoires in COVID-19. Some clones are missing from TCRdb's copy, which holds only in-frame ones; the method was immunoSEQ multiplex PCR. Among about 69,000 clones listed, nearly 90% were seen once. The sample consisted of peripheral blood. These receptors all stem from a man over 45 with acute or convalescent COVID-19. Both conserved end residues are part of each CDR3. The D gene is left open where the match is weak. The size of a clone is reported for some rows only, either as once, few or many, or as a class for expanded clones.

CDR3: CASSAEYGRGTQYF
DNA: TGTGCCAGCAGCGCCGAATATGGCCGAGGTACGCAGTATTTT
V: TRBV9
J: TRBJ2-3
D: -
size: -

CDR3: CACQAPGTRRGYTF
DNA: TGTGCCTGCCAAGCCCCCGGGACTCGGAGGGGCTACACCTTC
V: TRBV30
J: TRBJ1-2
D: -
size: -

CDR3: CAISESGLPGTNEQFF
DNA: TGTGCCATCAGTGAGTCGGGACTGCCTGGCACCAATGAGCAGTTCTTC
V: TRBV10-3
J: TRBJ2-1
D: -
size: -

CDR3: CASSSGLVIGNEQFF
DNA: TGTGCCAGCAGCTCCGGACTAGTAATTGGCAATGAGCAGTTCTTC
V: TRBV7-8
J: TRBJ2-1
D: TRBD2
size: once

CDR3: CASSQASYSAEAFF
DNA: TGTGCCAGCAGCCAAGCGAGCTATAGCGCTGAAGCTTTCTTT
V: TRBV3-1/TRBV3-2
J: TRBJ1-1
D: -
size: -

CDR3: CASSLGVTNYGYTF
DNA: TGTGCCAGCAGCTTAGGTGTTACTAACTATGGCTACACCTTC
V: TRBV11-2
J: TRBJ1-2
D: -
size: -

CDR3: CASSLTEETQYF
DNA: TGTGCCAGCAGCTTGACAGAAGAGACCCAGTACTTC
V: TRBV5-6
J: TRBJ2-5
D: -
size: -

CDR3: CASSLVSGTGSHNSPLHF
DNA: TGTGCCAGCAGTTTAGTGTCCGGGACAGGCAGCCATAATTCACCCCTCCACTTT
V: TRBV27
J: TRBJ1-6
D: TRBD1
size: -

CDR3: CASRGSAGGEQFF
DNA: TGTGCCAGCAGGGGGTCAGCGGGAGGTGAGCAGTTCTTC
V: TRBV12-3/TRBV12-4
J: TRBJ2-1
D: TRBD2
size: once

CDR3: CASSSAGGLNEQFF
DNA: TGTGCCAGCAGCTCAGCGGGAGGGCTAAATGAGCAGTTCTTC
V: TRBV7-2
J: TRBJ2-1
D: TRBD2
size: -

CDR3: CASSIGLAPGELFF
DNA: TGTGCCAGTAGTATAGGGCTAGCTCCCGGGGAGCTGTTTTTT
V: TRBV19
J: TRBJ2-2
D: -
size: -

CDR3: CASSVSSDSYEQYF
DNA: TGTGCCAGCAGCGTATCTAGCGACTCCTACGAGCAGTACTTC
V: TRBV9
J: TRBJ2-7
D: -
size: -

CDR3: CASSIEGARSSYEQYF
DNA: TGTGCCAGTAGTATAGAAGGGGCTAGGTCCTCCTACGAGCAGTACTTC
V: TRBV19
J: TRBJ2-7
D: -
size: -

CDR3: CASREFGNTIYF
DNA: TGTGCCAGCAGAGAGTTTGGAAACACCATATATTTT
V: TRBV12-3/TRBV12-4
J: TRBJ1-3
D: -
size: -

CDR3: CASSFHSNEQFF
DNA: TGTGCCAGCAGCTTTCACAGCAATGAGCAGTTCTTC
V: TRBV5-6
J: TRBJ2-1
D: -
size: -

CDR3: CASSPRQGAQETQYF
DNA: TGTGCCAGCAGCCCCCGACAGGGGGCCCAAGAGACCCAGTACTTC
V: TRBV7-6
J: TRBJ2-5
D: TRBD1
size: -

CDR3: CASSHQGQGGLYGYTF
DNA: TGTGCCAGCAGCCACCAAGGACAGGGGGGCCTCTATGGCTACACCTTC
V: TRBV14
J: TRBJ1-2
D: TRBD1
size: -

CDR3: CASRWGGRPYEQYF
DNA: TGTGCCAGCAGGTGGGGGGGGCGCCCATACGAGCAGTACTTC
V: TRBV6-5
J: TRBJ2-7
D: -
size: -

CDR3: CASSLGGQYGYTF
DNA: TGTGCCAGCAGCTTAGGGGGACAGTATGGCTACACCTTC
V: TRBV7-2
J: TRBJ1-2
D: TRBD1
size: few

CDR3: CATSRDPRTSLHF
DNA: TGTGCCACCAGCAGAGACCCCCGTACTAGTTTACACTTC
V: TRBV15
J: TRBJ2-7
D: -
size: -

CDR3: CAWSVDGRWSGANVLTF
DNA: TGTGCCTGGAGTGTTGACGGGAGATGGTCTGGGGCCAACGTCCTGACTTTC
V: TRBV30
J: TRBJ2-6
D: -
size: -

CDR3: CASSKIMGQGAPGDTQYF
DNA: TGTGCCAGCAGCAAGATAATGGGGCAGGGGGCGCCAGGTGATACGCAGTATTTT
V: TRBV21-1
J: TRBJ2-3
D: -
size: -

CDR3: CASGTRLPYF
DNA: TGTGCCAGCGGGACTCGCTTACCGTACTTC
V: TRBV27
J: TRBJ2-7
D: -
size: -

CDR3: CASSIRDRGLTGELFF
DNA: TGTGCCAGCAGCATACGGGACAGGGGTCTTACCGGGGAGCTGTTTTTT
V: TRBV9
J: TRBJ2-2
D: TRBD1
size: once

CDR3: CASSLRGGDTEAFF
DNA: TGTGCCAGCAGCCTGAGGGGAGGGGACACTGAAGCTTTCTTT
V: TRBV3-1/TRBV3-2
J: TRBJ1-1
D: -
size: few

CDR3: CASRAGTGGELFF
DNA: TGTGCCAGTCGTGCGGGTACGGGCGGGGAGCTGTTTTTT
V: TRBV19
J: TRBJ2-2
D: -
size: -

CDR3: CASRGREVAKNIQYF
DNA: TGTGCCAGCAGAGGGCGGGAGGTAGCCAAAAACATTCAGTACTTC
V: TRBV6-1
J: TRBJ2-4
D: TRBD2
size: -

CDR3: CASSLGAGVRNEQFF
DNA: TGTGCCAGCAGCTTAGGCGCGGGAGTAAGAAATGAGCAGTTCTTC
V: TRBV7-8
J: TRBJ2-1
D: TRBD2
size: -

CDR3: CASSPPNEKLFF
DNA: TGTGCCAGCAGTCCTCCTAATGAAAAACTGTTTTTT
V: TRBV12-3/TRBV12-4
J: TRBJ1-4
D: -
size: -

CDR3: CASSLDRGNSPLHF
DNA: TGTGCCAGCTCCCTAGACAGGGGAAATTCACCCCTCCACTTT
V: TRBV18
J: TRBJ1-6
D: TRBD1
size: -

CDR3: CASSLQAGSSNQPQHF
DNA: TGTGCCAGCTCACTACAGGCTGGGTCTAGCAATCAGCCCCAGCATTTT
V: TRBV18
J: TRBJ1-5
D: -
size: -

CDR3: CASTPGQGATGELFF
DNA: TGTGCCAGCACCCCGGGACAGGGGGCTACCGGGGAGCTGTTTTTT
V: TRBV7-9
J: TRBJ2-2
D: TRBD1
size: few

CDR3: CASSPGDRFTGELFF
DNA: TGTGCCAGCAGCCCCGGGGACAGATTCACCGGGGAGCTGTTTTTT
V: TRBV27
J: TRBJ2-2
D: TRBD1
size: -

CDR3: CASSLADRTFYGYTF
DNA: TGTGCCAGCAGCTTAGCGGACAGGACGTTCTATGGCTACACCTTC
V: TRBV7-2
J: TRBJ1-2
D: TRBD1
size: few

CDR3: CASSIGRGLNYEQYF
DNA: TGTGCCAGTAGTATAGGTAGGGGATTGAACTACGAGCAGTACTTC
V: TRBV19
J: TRBJ2-7
D: -
size: -

CDR3: CASSQERGYNEQFF
DNA: TGTGCCAGCAGCCAAGAAAGGGGGTACAATGAGCAGTTCTTC
V: TRBV3-1/TRBV3-2
J: TRBJ2-1
D: -
size: -

CDR3: CASSPTSTGAGTQYF
DNA: TGTGCCAGCAGTCCCACCTCGACAGGCGCCGGGACGCAGTATTTT
V: TRBV27
J: TRBJ2-3
D: -
size: -

CDR3: CASTGRANTGELFF
DNA: TGTGCCAGCACCGGGCGGGCGAACACCGGGGAGCTGTTTTTT
V: TRBV7-9
J: TRBJ2-2
D: -
size: -

CDR3: CASSPGTGAGEQYF
DNA: TGTGCCAGCTCACCCGGGACAGGGGCAGGCGAGCAGTACTTC
V: TRBV18
J: TRBJ2-7
D: TRBD1
size: -

CDR3: CASSLNFREQYF
DNA: TGTGCCAGCAGCTTAAATTTCCGCGAGCAGTACTTC
V: TRBV7-9
J: TRBJ2-7
D: -
size: -

CDR3: CASSYAKLETQYF
DNA: TGTGCCAGCAGTTACGCCAAACTGGAGACCCAGTACTTC
V: TRBV6-6
J: TRBJ2-5
D: -
size: -